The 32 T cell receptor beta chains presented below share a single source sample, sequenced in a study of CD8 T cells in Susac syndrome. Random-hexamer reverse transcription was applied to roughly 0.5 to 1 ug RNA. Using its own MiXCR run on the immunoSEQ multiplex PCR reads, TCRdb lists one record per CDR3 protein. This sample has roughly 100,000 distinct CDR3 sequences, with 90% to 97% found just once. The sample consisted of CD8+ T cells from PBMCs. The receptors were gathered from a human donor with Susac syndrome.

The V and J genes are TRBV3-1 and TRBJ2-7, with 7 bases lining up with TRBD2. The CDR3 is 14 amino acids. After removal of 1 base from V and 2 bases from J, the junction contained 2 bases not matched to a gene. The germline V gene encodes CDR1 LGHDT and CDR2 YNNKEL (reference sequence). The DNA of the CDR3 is TGTGCCAGCAGCCAAGGGCTAGCGGCCTACGAGCAGTACTTC. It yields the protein CASSQGLAAYEQYF.

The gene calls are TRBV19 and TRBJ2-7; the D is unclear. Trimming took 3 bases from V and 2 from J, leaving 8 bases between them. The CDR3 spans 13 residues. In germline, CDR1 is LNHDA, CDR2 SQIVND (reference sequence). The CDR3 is CASSIKLPYEQYF. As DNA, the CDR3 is TGTGCCAGTAGTATTAAACTACCCTACGAGCAGTACTTC.

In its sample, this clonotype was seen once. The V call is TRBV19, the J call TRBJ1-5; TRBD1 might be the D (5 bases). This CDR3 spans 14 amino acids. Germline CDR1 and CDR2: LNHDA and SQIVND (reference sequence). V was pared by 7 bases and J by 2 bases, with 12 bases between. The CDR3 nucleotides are TGTGCCAGTATCGCCGGGACGGGCAATCAGCCCCAGCATTTT. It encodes CASIAGTGNQPQHF. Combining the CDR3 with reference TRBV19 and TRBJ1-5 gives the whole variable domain DGGITQSPKYLFRKEGQNVTLSCEQNLNHDAMYWYRQDPGQGLRLIYYSQIVNDFQKGDIAEGYSVSREKKESFPLTVTSAQKNPTAFYLCASIAGTGNQPQHFGDGTRLSIL.

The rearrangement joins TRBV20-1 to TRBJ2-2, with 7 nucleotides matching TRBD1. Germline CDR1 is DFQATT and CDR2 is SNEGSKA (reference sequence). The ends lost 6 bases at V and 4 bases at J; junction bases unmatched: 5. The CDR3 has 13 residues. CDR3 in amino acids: CSALDRITGELFF. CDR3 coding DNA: TGCAGTGCATTGGACAGGATCACCGGGGAGCTGTTTTTT.

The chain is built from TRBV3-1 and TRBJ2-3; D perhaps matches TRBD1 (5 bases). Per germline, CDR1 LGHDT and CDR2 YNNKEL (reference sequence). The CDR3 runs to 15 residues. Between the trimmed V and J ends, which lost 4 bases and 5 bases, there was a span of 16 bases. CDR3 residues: CASSLRPGMRDTQYF. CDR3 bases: TGTGCCAGCAGCCTGCGTCCAGGGATGAGAGATACGCAGTATTTT.

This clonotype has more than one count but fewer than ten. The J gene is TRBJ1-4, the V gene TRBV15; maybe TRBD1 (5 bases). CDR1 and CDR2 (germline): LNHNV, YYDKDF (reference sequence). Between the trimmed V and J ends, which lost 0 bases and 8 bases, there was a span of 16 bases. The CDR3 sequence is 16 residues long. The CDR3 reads CATSRDSGTLGEKLFF. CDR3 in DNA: TGTGCCACCAGCAGAGATTCCGGGACCCTTGGGGAAAAACTGTTTTTT.

Here the CDR3 DNA reads TGTGCCAGTAGTACTCCGACTGCCGGACTAGAGCGCGAGCAGTACTTC. Its protein is CASSTPTAGLEREQYF. This chain connects TRBV19 to TRBJ2-7; 7 bases agree with TRBD2. Germline V gene sequence: CDR1 LNHDA, CDR2 SQIVND (reference sequence). Trimming took 4 bases from V and 6 from J; bases not matched to a gene: 15. The CDR3 extends over 16 amino acids. Full variable domain (remainder filled in from reference TRBV19 and TRBJ2-7): DGGITQSPKYLFRKEGQNVTLSCEQNLNHDAMYWYRQDPGQGLRLIYYSQIVNDFQKGDIAEGYSVSREKKESFPLTVTSAQKNPTAFYLCASSTPTAGLEREQYFGPGTRLTVT.

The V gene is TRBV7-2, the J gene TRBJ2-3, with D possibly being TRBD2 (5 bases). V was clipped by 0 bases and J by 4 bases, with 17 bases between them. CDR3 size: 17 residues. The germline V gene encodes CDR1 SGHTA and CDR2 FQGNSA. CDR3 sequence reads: CASSLAPPSNSPDTQYF. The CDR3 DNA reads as TGTGCCAGCAGCTTAGCCCCCCCTAGCAATTCGCCAGATACGCAGTATTTT.

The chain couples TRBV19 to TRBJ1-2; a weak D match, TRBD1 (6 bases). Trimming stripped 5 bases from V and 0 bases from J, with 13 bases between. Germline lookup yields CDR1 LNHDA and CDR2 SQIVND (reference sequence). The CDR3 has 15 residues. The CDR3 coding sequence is TGTGCCAGTAGTTGGACAGCCCTGGCTAACTATGGCTACACCTTC. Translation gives CASSWTALANYGYTF.

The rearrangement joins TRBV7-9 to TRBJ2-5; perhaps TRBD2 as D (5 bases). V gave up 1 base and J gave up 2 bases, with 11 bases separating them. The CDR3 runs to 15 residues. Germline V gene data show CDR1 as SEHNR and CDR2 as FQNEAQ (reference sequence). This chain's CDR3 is CASSLVAGGQETQYF. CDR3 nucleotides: TGTGCCAGCAGCTTAGTAGCCGGAGGTCAAGAGACCCAGTACTTC.

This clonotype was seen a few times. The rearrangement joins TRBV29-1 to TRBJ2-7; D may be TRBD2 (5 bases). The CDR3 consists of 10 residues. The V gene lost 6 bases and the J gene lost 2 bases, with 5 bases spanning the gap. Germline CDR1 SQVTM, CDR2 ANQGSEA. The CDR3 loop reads CSVGTYEQYF. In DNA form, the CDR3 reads TGCAGCGTCGGGACCTACGAGCAGTACTTC.

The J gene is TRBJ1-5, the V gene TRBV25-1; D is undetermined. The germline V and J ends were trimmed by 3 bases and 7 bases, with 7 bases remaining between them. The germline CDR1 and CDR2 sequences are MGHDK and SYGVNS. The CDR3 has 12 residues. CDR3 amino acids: CASSEVGQPQHF. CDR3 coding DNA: TGTGCCAGCAGTGAGGTCGGGCAGCCCCAGCATTTT.

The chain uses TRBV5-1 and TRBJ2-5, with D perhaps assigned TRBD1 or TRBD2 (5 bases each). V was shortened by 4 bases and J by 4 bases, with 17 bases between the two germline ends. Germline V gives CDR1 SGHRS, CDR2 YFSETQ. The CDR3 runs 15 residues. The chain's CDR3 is CASSGGGTRAETQYF. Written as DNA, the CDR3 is TGCGCCAGCAGCGGTGGGGGTACTAGGGCAGAGACCCAGTACTTC.

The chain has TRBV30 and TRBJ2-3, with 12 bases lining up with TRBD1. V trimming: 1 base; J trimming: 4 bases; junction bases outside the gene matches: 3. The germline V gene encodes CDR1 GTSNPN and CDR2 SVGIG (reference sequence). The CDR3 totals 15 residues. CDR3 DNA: TGTGCCTGGAGTGCCGGGACAGGGGGCGCAGATACGCAGTATTTT. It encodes CAWSAGTGGADTQYF.

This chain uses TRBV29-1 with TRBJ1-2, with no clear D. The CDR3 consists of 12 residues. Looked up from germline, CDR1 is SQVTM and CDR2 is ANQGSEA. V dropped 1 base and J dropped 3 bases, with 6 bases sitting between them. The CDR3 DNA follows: TGCAGCGTTGAAGGTCTGGACTATGGCTACACCTTC. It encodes CSVEGLDYGYTF.

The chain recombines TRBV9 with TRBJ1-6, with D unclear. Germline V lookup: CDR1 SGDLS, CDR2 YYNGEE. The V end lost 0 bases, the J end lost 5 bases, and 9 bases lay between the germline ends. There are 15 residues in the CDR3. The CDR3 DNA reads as TGTGCCAGCAGCGTAGACCCGGGCGATAATTCACCCCTCCACTTT. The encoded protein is CASSVDPGDNSPLHF.

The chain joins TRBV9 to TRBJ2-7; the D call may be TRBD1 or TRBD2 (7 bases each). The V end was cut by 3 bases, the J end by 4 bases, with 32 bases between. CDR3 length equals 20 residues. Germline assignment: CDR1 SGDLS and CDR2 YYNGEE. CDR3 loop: CASSGGGEYHRGEWGYEQYF. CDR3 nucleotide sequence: TGTGCCAGCAGCGGGGGGGGAGAATATCACAGGGGAGAGTGGGGTTACGAGCAGTACTTC.

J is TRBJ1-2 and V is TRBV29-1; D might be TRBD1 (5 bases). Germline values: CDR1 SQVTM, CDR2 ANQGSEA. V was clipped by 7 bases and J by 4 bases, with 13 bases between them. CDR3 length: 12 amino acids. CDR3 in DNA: TGCAGCGCCCGGGGGGGTGCCTATGGCTACACCTTC. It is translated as CSARGGAYGYTF.

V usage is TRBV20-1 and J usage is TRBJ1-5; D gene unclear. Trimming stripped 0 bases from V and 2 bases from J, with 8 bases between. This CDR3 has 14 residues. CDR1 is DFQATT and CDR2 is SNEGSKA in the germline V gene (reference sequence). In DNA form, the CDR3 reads TGCAGTGCTAGAGATGTGTCAGGCAATCAGCCCCAGCATTTT. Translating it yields CSARDVSGNQPQHF.

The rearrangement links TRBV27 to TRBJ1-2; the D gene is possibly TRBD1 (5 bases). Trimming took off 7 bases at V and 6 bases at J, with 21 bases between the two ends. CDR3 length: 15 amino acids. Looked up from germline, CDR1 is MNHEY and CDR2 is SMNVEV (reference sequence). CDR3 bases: TGTGCCAGCACTAAATCAGACAGACTGTGGGATGGCTACACCTTC. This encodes CASTKSDRLWDGYTF.

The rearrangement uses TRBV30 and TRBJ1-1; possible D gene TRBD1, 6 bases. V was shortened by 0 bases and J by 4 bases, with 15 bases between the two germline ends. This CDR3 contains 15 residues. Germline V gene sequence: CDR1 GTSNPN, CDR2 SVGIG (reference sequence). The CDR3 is CAWSVLGGGGTEAFF. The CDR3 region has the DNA TGTGCCTGGAGTGTACTCGGGGGCGGCGGCACTGAAGCTTTCTTT. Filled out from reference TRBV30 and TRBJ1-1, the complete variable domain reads SQTIHQWPATLVQPVGSPLSLECTVEGTSNPNLYWYRQAAGRGLQLLFYSVGIGQISSEVPQNLSASRPQDRQFILSSKKLLLSDSGFYLCAWSVLGGGGTEAFFGQGTRLTVV.

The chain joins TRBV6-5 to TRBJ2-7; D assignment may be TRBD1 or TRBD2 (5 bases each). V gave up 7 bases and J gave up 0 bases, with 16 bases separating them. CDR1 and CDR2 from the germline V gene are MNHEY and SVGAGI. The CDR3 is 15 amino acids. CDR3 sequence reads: CASTPGAGSSYEQYF. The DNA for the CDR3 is TGTGCCAGCACCCCTGGGGCAGGGAGCTCCTACGAGCAGTACTTC.

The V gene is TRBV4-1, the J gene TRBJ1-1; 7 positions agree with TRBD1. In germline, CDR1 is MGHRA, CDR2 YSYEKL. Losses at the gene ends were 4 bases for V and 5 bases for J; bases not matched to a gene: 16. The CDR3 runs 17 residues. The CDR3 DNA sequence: TGCGCCAGCAGCCTTCAAGATGGAGGGGGCGGCGGGACTGAAGCTTTCTTT. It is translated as CASSLQDGGGGGTEAFF.

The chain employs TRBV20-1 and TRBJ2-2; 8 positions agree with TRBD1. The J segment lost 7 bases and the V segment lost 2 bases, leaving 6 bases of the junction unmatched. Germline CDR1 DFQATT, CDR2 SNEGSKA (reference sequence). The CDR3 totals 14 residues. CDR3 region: CSARTDRVDGELFF. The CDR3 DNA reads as TGCAGTGCTAGAACGGACAGGGTTGACGGGGAGCTGTTTTTT.

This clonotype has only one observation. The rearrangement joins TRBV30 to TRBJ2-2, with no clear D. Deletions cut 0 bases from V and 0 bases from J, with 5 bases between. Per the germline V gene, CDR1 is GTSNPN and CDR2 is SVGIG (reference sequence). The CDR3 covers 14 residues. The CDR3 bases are TGTGCCTGGAGTGTACCGTCGAACACCGGGGAGCTGTTTTTT. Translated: CAWSVPSNTGELFF.

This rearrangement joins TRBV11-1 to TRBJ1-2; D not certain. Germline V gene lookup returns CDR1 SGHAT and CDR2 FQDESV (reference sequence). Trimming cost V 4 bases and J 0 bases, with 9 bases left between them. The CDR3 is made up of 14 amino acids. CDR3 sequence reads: CASSSSPTNYGYTF. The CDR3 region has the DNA TGTGCCAGCAGCTCCTCGCCTACTAACTATGGCTACACCTTC.

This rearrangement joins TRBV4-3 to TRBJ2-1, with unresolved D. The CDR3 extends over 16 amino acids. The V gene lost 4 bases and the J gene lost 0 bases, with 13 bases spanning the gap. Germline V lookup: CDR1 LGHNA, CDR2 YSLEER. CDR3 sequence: CASSLRTASSYNEQFF. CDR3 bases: TGCGCCAGCAGCCTAAGGACCGCTAGCTCCTACAATGAGCAGTTCTTC.

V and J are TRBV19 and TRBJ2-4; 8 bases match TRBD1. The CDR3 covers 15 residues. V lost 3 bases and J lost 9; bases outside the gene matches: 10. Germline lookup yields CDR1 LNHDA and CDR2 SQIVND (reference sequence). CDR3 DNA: TGTGCCAGTAGTATTATAGGACAGGGTATGGGCATTCAGTACTTC. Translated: CASSIIGQGMGIQYF.

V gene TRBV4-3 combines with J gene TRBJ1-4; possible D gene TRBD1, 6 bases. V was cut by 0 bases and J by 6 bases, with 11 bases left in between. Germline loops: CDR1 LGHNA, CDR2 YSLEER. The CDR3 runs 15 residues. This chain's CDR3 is CASSQDTGADEKLFF. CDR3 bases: TGCGCCAGCAGCCAAGATACGGGGGCGGATGAAAAACTGTTTTTT.

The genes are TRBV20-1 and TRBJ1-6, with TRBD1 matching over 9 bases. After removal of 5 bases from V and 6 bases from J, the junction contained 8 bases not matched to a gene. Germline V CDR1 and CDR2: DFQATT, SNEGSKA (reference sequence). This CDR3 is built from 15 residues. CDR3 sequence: CSAYPGQGLNSPLHF. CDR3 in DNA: TGCAGTGCTTATCCGGGACAGGGACTTAATTCACCCCTCCACTTT.

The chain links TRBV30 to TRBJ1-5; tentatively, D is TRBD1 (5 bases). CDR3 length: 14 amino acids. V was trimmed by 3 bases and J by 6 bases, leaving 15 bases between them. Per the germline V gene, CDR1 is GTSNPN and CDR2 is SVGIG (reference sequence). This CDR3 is CAWRGQGAGQPQHF. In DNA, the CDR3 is TGTGCCTGGAGGGGGCAAGGGGCCGGTCAGCCCCAGCATTTT.

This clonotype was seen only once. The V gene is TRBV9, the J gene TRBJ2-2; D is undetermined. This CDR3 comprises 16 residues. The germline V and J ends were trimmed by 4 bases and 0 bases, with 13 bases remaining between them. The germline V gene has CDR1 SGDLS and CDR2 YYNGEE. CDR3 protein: CASSNPQTTNTGELFF. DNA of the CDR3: TGTGCCAGCAGCAACCCACAAACCACGAACACCGGGGAGCTGTTTTTT.